This T cell receptor (beta chain) appears in the sequencing data of a study of T-cell reconstitution after alpha-beta-depleted transplantation in children. Overall study results and limits: It was reported that alpha-beta T cells came from several hundred expanded graft clones (about two months after transplant).

In the case of this clonotype: The antigen is not known.

The CDR3 runs 15 residues. Trimming shortened V by 2 bases and J by 1 base, and 14 bases separated the two germline ends. CDR1 and CDR2 (germline): DFQATT, SNEGSKA (reference sequence). TCRbeta library preparation incorporated unique molecular identifiers. TCRdb analysed the PCR reads with MiXCR anew, one entry per CDR3 protein. Here the sample spans around 600,000 distinct CDR3 sequences, approximately 22% being singletons. The rearrangement uses TRBV20-1 and TRBJ2-5; either TRBD1 or TRBD2 may fit D (6 bases each). This TCR was recovered from a boy less than two years old who had a stem cell transplant for acute myeloid leukemia, so the T cells may come from the graft donor. Sequencing used PBMCs, mostly from graft donor cells, obtained 360 days after TCRalphabeta/CD19-depleted stem cell transplant. The CDR3 is CSARPGADRQETQYF. The CDR3 DNA sequence: TGCAGTGCTAGACCGGGGGCGGACCGCCAAGAGACCCAGTACTTC.